These 2 T cell receptor beta chains were all obtained from the same sample, sequenced in a study of CD8+CD57+ T cells in acquired aplastic anemia. Those patients picked for sequencing had displayed CD8+CD57+ cell expansion on flow cytometry. CDR3 and TCR beta VDJ profiling relied on genomic DNA as the template. TCRdb called the reads again in MiXCR, with one record for every CDR3 protein. The table shows roughly 250,000 distinct CDR3 sequences, with 82% occurring only once. Sequencing was done on a sample of sorted CD4+, CD8+, or CD8+CD57+ T cells (not recorded which) from PBMCs. The receptors here all came from a human donor with aplastic anemia.

Of note for this clonotype: At one end, the junction sequence differs from germline, possibly due to a read error. The rearrangement uses TRBV2 and TRBJ2-3, with D perhaps being TRBD1 or TRBD2 (5 bases each). The CDR3 contains 15 residues. Germline CDR1 reads SNHLY; CDR2 reads FYNNEI. As DNA, the CDR3 is TGTGCCAGCAGGTCTAGACGAGGGGTGACAGACACGCAGTACTTT. Translating gives CASRSRRGVTDTQYF.

The gene calls are TRBV5-8 and TRBJ2-3, with unresolved D. The germline V gene has CDR1 SGHTS and CDR2 YDEGEE. This CDR3 is 13 amino acids long. Trimming stripped 4 bases from V and 2 bases from J, with 8 bases between. The CDR3 reads CASSDSDTDTQYF. The DNA for the CDR3 is TGTGCCAGCAGCGACTCCGACACAGATACGCAGTATTTT.